This T cell receptor beta chain stems from a study of cytomegalovirus exposure and HLA in healthy donors. Remarks on this clone: Its antigen is currently unknown.

This CDR3 contains 19 residues. Germline values: CDR1 SGHVS, CDR2 FNYEAQ. The V segment lost 3 bases and the J segment 1 base; nucleotides outside the gene matches: 8. Whole-study results and caveats: Later, TCR association rates were found to vary by HLA locus, highest for DRB1 and lowest for HLA-C. Another analysis was done later, and it associated around 16,000 TCR beta sequences with HLA alleles at 0.05 false discovery rate. Later analysis showed most CMV-associated TCR beta chains appearing HLA-restricted. Trimming of TCR beta V- and J-genes showed a link, identified in a later analysis, to a missense DCLRE1C variant.

The primer mix had 60 Vbeta and 13 Jbeta primers. Produced via immunoSEQ multiplex PCR; TCRdb's table is partial and in-frame only. Of some 170,000 clones listed, more than 80% are singletons. J is TRBJ2-4 and V is TRBV7-6; 14 nucleotides match TRBD2. The sequencing sample was made of PBMCs. The TCR originated in a woman aged 45-60 years in good health and CMV-seronegative. CDR3 DNA sequence: TGTGCCAGCAGCTTGCTCGGGACTAGCGGGAGAGGGGCCAAAAACATTCAGTACTTC. This codes for CASSLLGTSGRGAKNIQYF.